The T cell receptor beta chain described here comes from a study of CD8+ T cells in alopecia areata. TCR sequencing used cDNA made by reverse transcription of extracted RNA. TCRdb keeps only in-frame clones here, not all; method: immunoSEQ multiplex PCR. Of about 200,000 clones in the sample, just over 55% were seen once. The sample holds a few counts of this clone. Its antigen is not identified. General study findings and limits: Lesional tissue from the scalp (especially in alopecia totalis/universalis) showed higher clonality than normal scalp. Scalp sample sequencing also detects resident alphabeta T cells of normal skin.

Both CD4+ and CD8+ T cells were separated by sorting PBMCs. The source material was CD8+ T cells sorted from blood. The origin of this receptor is a human donor in good health.

The chain's CDR3 is CSVGPTSGGYNEQFF. The CDR3 DNA reads TGCAGCGTTGGCCCCACTAGCGGGGGGTACAATGAGCAGTTCTTC. The chain has TRBV29-1 and TRBJ2-1; 12 bases agree with TRBD2. The germline CDR1 and CDR2 sequences are SQVTM and ANQGSEA. The V and J ends lost 4 bases and 4 bases, in that order; junction bases with no gene match: 5. This CDR3 is 15 amino acids long.